This TCR beta chain was recovered during a study of blood T cell repertoires in COVID-19. Across the whole study: The United States, Italy and Spain were the sources of the acute and convalescent COVID-19 samples. PBMCs, B-cell-depleted T cells, or T cells were the source of the cDNA or gDNA that made up the material.

This CDR3 region has 14 residues. After removal of 3 bases from V and 5 bases from J, the junction contained 3 bases not matched to a gene. Germline values: CDR1 LGHDT, CDR2 YNNKEL (reference sequence). Original processing notes: Estimates of nucleated cell counts were drawn from the amplification of reference gene primers. Sequencing used immunoSEQ multiplex PCR; TCRdb keeps in-frame clones, though not all of them. V, J and clone size reflect that table, while D and trimming were determined from the DNA. This table holds around 93,000 clones, 75% to 85% found once. The sequence came from a woman of 80 years or more with acute or convalescent COVID-19. The sample taken for sequencing was peripheral blood. The chain combines TRBV3-1 (or the pseudogene TRBV3-2) with TRBJ1-4; 7 nucleotides agree with TRBD1. DNA of the CDR3: TGTGCCAGCAGCCACGCAGGGGGAAATGAAAAACTGTTTTTT. Translating gives CASSHAGGNEKLFF.